The 19 T cell receptor beta chains listed next were all sequenced from one sample in a study of blood T cells in healthy people across ages. The use of a sample-barcoded 5' primer and a J-beta primer mix characterized a second PCR of about 6 to 12 cycles. MiXCR, applied by TCRdb to the 5' RACE reads, yields one record per CDR3 protein. The sample carries more than 1,000,000 distinct CDR3 sequences, approximately 26% recorded once. The same sample was also used in a study of T cells of mothers and their children.

The sample was blood. The receptor set was obtained from a girl under 10 years old in good health.

A few counts support this clonotype. The DNA of the CDR3 is TGTGCCGCCTCCCAACAGGGGACGCTGAACACCGGGGAGCTGTTTTTT. Translated: CAASQQGTLNTGELFF. The chain is built from TRBV12-3 or TRBV12-4 and TRBJ2-2; 7 bases are shared with TRBD1. This CDR3 region has 16 residues. The V segment lost 11 bases and the J segment 1 base; nucleotides outside the gene matches: 13.

The chain uses TRBV3-1 and TRBJ2-7; D is possibly TRBD1 or TRBD2 (6 bases each). CDR1 and CDR2 (germline): LGHDT, YNNKEL (reference sequence). This CDR3 is built from 17 residues. The V and J ends lost 4 bases and 2 bases respectively, with 21 bases between them. The CDR3 is CASSRARGWGAPYEQYF. The CDR3 nucleotides are TGTGCCAGCAGCCGCGCGAGGGGTTGGGGGGCCCCCTACGAGCAGTACTTC.

The chain combines TRBV29-1 with TRBJ2-5; TRBD2 agrees at 7 bases. The CDR3 is 15 residues long. Germline CDR1 SQVTM, CDR2 ANQGSEA. V dropped 2 bases and J dropped 4; count of bases not matched to a gene: 10. The DNA for the CDR3 is TGCAGCGTTGAAACGGGGGAGCGGGAAGTAGAGACCCAGTACTTC. Protein product: CSVETGEREVETQYF.

The chain combines TRBV10-2 with TRBJ2-7; D unresolved. This CDR3 contains 12 residues. Trimming removed 2 bases from V and 7 bases from J, with 9 bases in between. The germline gives CDR1 WSHSY, CDR2 SAAADI. CDR3 nucleotides: TGCGCCAGCAGTGAGGCCGTTCAGGAGCAGTACTTC. Its translation is CASSEAVQEQYF.

There are a few counts of this clonotype. This may stem from a read error, because a much larger clone lies one nucleotide away. This chain connects TRBV6-1 to TRBJ1-5, with D maybe TRBD1 (6 bases). The CDR3 totals 13 residues. Looked up from germline, CDR1 is MNHNS and CDR2 is SASEGT. CDR3 DNA sequence: TGTGCCAGGAGTGAAGTAGGGGACATCCACCAGCATTTT. This codes for CARSEVGDIHQHF.

The genes are TRBV29-1 and TRBJ2-1, with D perhaps TRBD1 (6 bases). The J call is in doubt because the DNA end fits TRBJ2-5 better. The CDR3 runs to 16 residues. CDR1 is SQVTM, CDR2 ANQGSEA, per germline. The CDR3 nucleotides read TGCAGCGTTGAAGGGTCGGCCAGGGGAGTTAAGGAGACCCAGTACTTC. Translation gives CSVEGSARGVKETQYF.

The V and J genes are TRBV19 and TRBJ2-2; the match to TRBD2 covers 12 bases. V trimming: 4 bases; J trimming: 4 bases; junction bases outside the gene matches: 7. The CDR3 is 17 residues long. The germline gives CDR1 LNHDA, CDR2 SQIVND (reference sequence). The CDR3 protein is CASSSGLAGYGTGELFF. For the CDR3, the DNA is TGTGCCAGTAGTAGCGGACTAGCGGGATATGGCACCGGGGAGCTGTTTTTT.

Comment on this clonotype: Sequence at one end of the junction differs from germline and may be a read error. The chain links TRBV28 to TRBJ2-5, with TRBD2 matching over 10 bases. TRBJ2-1 matches the DNA end more closely, so the J call is doubtful. There are 18 residues in the CDR3. Looked up from germline, CDR1 is MDHEN and CDR2 is SYDVKM. Written as DNA, the CDR3 is TGTGCCAGCTCTACAACCAGCGGGAGGGGACTAAAATACAATGCGCAGTTCTTC. This gives the protein CASSTTSGRGLKYNAQFF.

In its sample, this clonotype was seen a few times. This rearrangement joins TRBV12-3 or TRBV12-4 to TRBJ2-5; possible D gene TRBD1, 6 bases. TRBJ2-3 explains the end of the DNA better; the J call may be wrong. This CDR3 comprises 13 residues. DNA of the CDR3: TGTGCCAGCAGCTTGTCCCGAGGGGGTACGCAGTATTTT. This codes for CASSLSRGGTQYF.

This chain links TRBV4-3 with TRBJ1-3; TRBD1 agrees at 7 bases. Trimming at V came to 3 bases and at J to 2 bases, leaving 4 bases not matched to a gene. This CDR3 contains 15 residues. CDR1 is LGHNA, CDR2 YSLEER, per germline. CDR3 nucleotides: TGCGCCAGCAGCCACCGGGACAGCGCTGGAAACACCATATATTTT. Amino acids: CASSHRDSAGNTIYF.

The rearrangement uses TRBV29-1 and TRBJ1-1; D gene unclear. Germline loops: CDR1 SQVTM, CDR2 ANQGSEA. The V gene lost 4 bases and the J gene lost 0 bases, with 9 bases spanning the gap. The CDR3 loop spans 13 amino acids. The CDR3 loop is CSVVGDMNTEAFF. CDR3 nucleotide sequence: TGCAGCGTTGTTGGGGATATGAACACTGAAGCTTTCTTT.

In its sample, this clonotype was seen a few times. One end of the junction varies from germline; a read error may be responsible. The chain has TRBV7-2 and TRBJ1-2; tentative D call: TRBD1 (6 bases). The CDR3 runs 17 residues. The germline V gene has CDR1 SGHTA and CDR2 FQGNSA. CDR3 amino acids: CASSLTGSLPLNYGYAF. As DNA, the CDR3 is TGTGCCAGCAGCCTAACAGGGAGTCTTCCGCTTAACTATGGCTACGCCTTC.

This clonotype has more than one count but fewer than ten. This chain joins TRBV3-1 and TRBJ2-5; D possibly corresponds to TRBD2 (6 bases). The last part of the DNA fits TRBJ2-7 better; the J call may be wrong. Germline V gives CDR1 LGHDT, CDR2 YNNKEL (reference sequence). The length of the CDR3 is 15 residues. The CDR3 nucleotides read TGTGCCAGCAGCCAAAATGCGGGAATCGTCTACGAGCAGTACTTC. It codes for CASSQNAGIVYEQYF.

This clonotype was recorded a few times. This chain connects TRBV19 to TRBJ2-7; possibly TRBD2 for D (6 bases). The germline V gene has CDR1 LNHDA and CDR2 SQIVND (reference sequence). Trimming shortened V by 4 bases and J by 1 base, and 14 bases separated the two germline ends. The CDR3 is 15 amino acids. As DNA, the CDR3 is TGTGCCAGTAGTACATTTGGGGGGAGGTCCTACGAGCAGTACTTC. Translation: CASSTFGGRSYEQYF.

Comments on this clonotype: The junction differs from germline at one of its ends, possibly a read error. This chain links TRBV7-3 with TRBJ2-3; D perhaps matches TRBD2 (6 bases). The length of the CDR3 is 14 residues. The germline V gene encodes CDR1 SGHTA and CDR2 FQGTGA. The CDR3 sequence is CASSFEGGTDAQYF. The CDR3 DNA reads TGTGCCAGCAGCTTTGAGGGAGGCACAGATGCGCAGTATTTT.

This chain uses TRBV20-1 with TRBJ2-6, with D possibly TRBD2 on 5 matching bases. Germline V gene sequence: CDR1 DFQATT, CDR2 SNEGSKA (reference sequence). V was shortened by 5 bases and J by 0 bases, with 17 bases between the two germline ends. The CDR3 loop spans 17 amino acids. CDR3 sequence (DNA): TGCAGTGCTGAGGACTCGGACGGAACCTCTGGGGCCAACGTCCTGACTTTC. Its protein product is CSAEDSDGTSGANVLTF.

The chain has TRBV25-1 and TRBJ2-7; D uncertain. The CDR3 is 14 residues long. The ends were cut back, 1 base at V and 4 bases at J, with 11 bases in the middle. Germline CDR1 MGHDK, CDR2 SYGVNS. The CDR3 spells CASSELMVGYEQYF. The CDR3 DNA is TGTGCCAGCAGTGAATTGATGGTAGGGTACGAGCAGTACTTC.

This clonotype was counted only a few times. The chain carries TRBV7-3 and TRBJ1-2; perhaps TRBD1 as D (5 bases). The germline V and J ends were trimmed by 1 base and 14 bases, with 11 bases remaining between them. The germline CDR1 and CDR2 sequences are SGHTA and FQGTGA. CDR3 size: 11 residues. DNA for the CDR3: TGTGCCAGCAGCTTAATGGGGCGGCTAACCTTC. The encoded protein is CASSLMGRLTF.

The gene calls are TRBV7-2 and TRBJ2-4; the D is unclear. Germline-derived CDR1 and CDR2 are SGHTA and FQGNSA. The CDR3 is 15 amino acids. Deletions cut 2 bases from V and 1 base from J, with 9 bases between. Written as DNA, the CDR3 is TGTGCCAGCAGCTTATGGGCTGGGGCCAAAAACATTCAGTACTTC. The encoded protein is CASSLWAGAKNIQYF. Using reference TRBV7-2 and TRBJ2-4 for the parts outside the CDR3, the full variable domain is GAGVSQSPSNKVTEKGKDVELRCDPISGHTALYWYRQSLGQGLEFLIYFQGNSAPDKSGLPSDRFSAERTGGSVSTLTIQRTQQEDSAVYLCASSLWAGAKNIQYFGAGTRLSVL.